Shown below are 9 T cell receptor beta chains from a single sample sequenced in a study of T cell responses to AZD1222 COVID-19 vaccine. Generated by immunoSEQ multiplex PCR, the TCRdb table keeps only in-frame clones and is missing some. The sample yields 160,000 or so clones, approximately 92% seen once. Sequencing was performed on peripheral blood, taken on day 0 of AZD1222 vaccination. These receptors were taken from an adult in good health.

V is TRBV7-9 and J is TRBJ1-5; TRBD1 matches at 11 bases. The J segment lost 4 bases and the V segment lost 4 bases, leaving 15 bases of the junction unmatched. Germline CDR1 is SEHNR and CDR2 is FQNEAQ (reference sequence). The CDR3 is 19 amino acids. CDR3 nucleotide sequence: TGTGCCAGCAGCTGTGGACAGGGGGCCCAAAGGGAGCTAAATCAGCCCCAGCATTTT. Protein product: CASSCGQGAQRELNQPQHF. The variable domain in full, with the rest retrieved from reference TRBV7-9 and TRBJ1-5, is DTGVSQNPRHKITKRGQNVTFRCDPISEHNRLYWYRQTLGQGPEFLTYFQNEAQLEKSRLLSDRFSAERPKGSFSTLEIQRTEQGDSAMYLCASSCGQGAQRELNQPQHFGDGTRLSIL.

This clone was seen just once. This rearrangement joins TRBV7-2 to TRBJ2-1; 7 bases align to TRBD2. The CDR3 has 17 amino acids. Germline values: CDR1 SGHTA, CDR2 FQGNSA. V lost 1 base to trimming and J lost 0 bases; unmatched junction nucleotides: 6. The DNA for the CDR3 is TGTGCCAGCAGCTTAGTTAGCGGGTTGAGCTCCTACAATGAGCAGTTCTTC. Protein sequence: CASSLVSGLSSYNEQFF.

Of note for this clone: An end of the junction differs from the germline gene, which may be a read error. The CDR3 DNA reads as TGCGCCAGCAGTGAGTTAAATAGGTCATTC. Residues: CASSELNRSF. The chain carries TRBV10-2 and TRBJ2-7; no definite D call. Germline V CDR1 and CDR2: WSHSY, SAAADI. This CDR3 is 10 amino acids long.

This chain joins TRBV30 and TRBJ1-3; D perhaps matches TRBD1 (5 bases). Germline assignment: CDR1 GTSNPN and CDR2 SVGIG (reference sequence). V was shortened by 7 bases and J by 4 bases, with 14 bases between the two germline ends. The CDR3 is made up of 13 amino acids. Written as DNA, the CDR3 is TGTGCCTCCTCGGGACTCATCGGAAACACCATATATTTT. As protein: CASSGLIGNTIYF.

This chain connects TRBV5-6 to TRBJ1-3, with D unclear. In germline, CDR1 is SGHDT, CDR2 YYEEEE. V gave up 0 bases and J gave up 0 bases, with 10 bases separating them. This CDR3 comprises 16 residues. The CDR3 nucleotides are TGTGCCAGCAGCTTGGGTCTCCGGACCTCTGGAAACACCATATATTTT. Its protein product is CASSLGLRTSGNTIYF.

A word on this clone: At one end the junction does not follow the germline gene, possibly because of a read error. The rearrangement uses TRBV6-5 and TRBJ2-2; perhaps D is TRBD1 or TRBD2 (6 bases each). CDR1 is MNHEY, CDR2 SVGAGI, per germline. The CDR3 has 12 residues. The CDR3 coding sequence is TGTGCCAGCAGTTATGGTGAGGGGGGGCTGTTTTTT. It translates to CASSYGEGGLFF.

This clone showed up just a few times. V gene TRBV4-2 combines with J gene TRBJ2-5, with D perhaps matching TRBD1 (6 bases). From germline, CDR1 is LGHNA and CDR2 YNFKEQ. CDR3 length: 15 residues. With 0 bases removed from V and 1 base from J, the gap between germline ends came to 9 bases. For the CDR3, the DNA is TGTGCCAGCAGCCAAGAGAACAGGGCCCAAGAGACCCAGTACTTC. Protein sequence: CASSQENRAQETQYF.

The chain uses TRBV4-1 and TRBJ2-2, with D possibly matching TRBD2 (5 bases). Trimming took off 1 base at V and 4 bases at J, with 7 bases between the two ends. Per the germline V gene, CDR1 is MGHRA and CDR2 is YSYEKL. There are 14 residues in the CDR3. The CDR3 coding sequence is TGCGCCAGCAGCCAAGTAGCGTTCACCGGGGAGCTGTTTTTT. It specifies CASSQVAFTGELFF.

DNA of the CDR3: TGTGCCAGCAGTGAGAGTAGCGGGAGATACACCGGGGAGCTGTTTTTT. Its translation is CASSESSGRYTGELFF. The chain combines TRBV2 with TRBJ2-2, with 9 bases matching TRBD2. The germline gives CDR1 SNHLY, CDR2 FYNNEI. V gave up 3 bases and J gave up 3 bases; unmatched junction bases: 5. The CDR3 totals 16 residues. The full variable domain, completed using reference TRBV2 and TRBJ2-2, is EPEVTQTPSHQVTQMGQEVILRCVPISNHLYFYWYRQILGQKVEFLVSFYNNEISEKSEIFDDQFSVERPDGSNFTLKIRSTKLEDSAMYFCASSESSGRYTGELFFGEGSRLTVL.